This TCR beta chain originates from a study of breast tumors, draining lymph nodes, adjacent tissues. Whole-study findings and limits: Compared with lymph nodes, tumors were less diverse; compared with nontumor tissue, more. Tumor T cell lymph node origin was a supported hypothesis, not proven. The data were judged consistent with most tumor T cells coming from lymph node and expanding in tumor. Tumor and nontumor repertoires were significantly more similar in luminal-like than in basal-like breast cancer.

CDR1 and CDR2 from the germline V gene are LNHDA and SQIVND (reference sequence). Between the trimmed V and J ends, which lost 8 bases and 4 bases, there was a span of 8 bases. This CDR3 comprises 12 residues. In regard to this clonotype: The antigen is unknown.

Samples came from axillary lymph nodes draining the breast cancer. TCRdb used MiXCR to reprocess the multiplex PCR reads, holding one entry per CDR3 protein. The sample has 150,000 to 200,000 distinct CDR3 sequences; around a third are singletons. Specimen: axillary lymph node tissue. The receptor comes from a female donor with breast cancer. Some clones in this sample may be carry-over from other donors' samples. V and J are TRBV19 and TRBJ1-4; D might be TRBD1 (6 bases). In nucleotides, the CDR3 is TGTGCCAGTGGGGGCGTTAATGAAAAACTGTTTTTT. Translating it yields CASGGVNEKLFF.